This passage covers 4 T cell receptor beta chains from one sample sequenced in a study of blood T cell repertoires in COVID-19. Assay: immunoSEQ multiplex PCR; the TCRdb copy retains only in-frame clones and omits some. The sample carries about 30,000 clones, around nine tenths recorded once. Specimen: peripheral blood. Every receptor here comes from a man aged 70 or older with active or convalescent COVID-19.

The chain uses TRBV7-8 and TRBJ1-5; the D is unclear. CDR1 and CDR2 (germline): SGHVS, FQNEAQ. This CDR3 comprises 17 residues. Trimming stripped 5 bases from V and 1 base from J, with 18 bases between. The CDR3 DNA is TGTGCCAGCAGCGCGGTTTCTGCGGGGATAAGCAATCAGCCCCAGCATTTT. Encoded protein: CASSAVSAGISNQPQHF.

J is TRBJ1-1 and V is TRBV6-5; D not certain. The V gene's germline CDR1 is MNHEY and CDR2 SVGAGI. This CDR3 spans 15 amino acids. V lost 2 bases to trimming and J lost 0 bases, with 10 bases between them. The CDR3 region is CASSYPIGMNTEAFF. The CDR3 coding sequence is TGTGCCAGCAGTTACCCGATCGGGATGAACACTGAAGCTTTCTTT.

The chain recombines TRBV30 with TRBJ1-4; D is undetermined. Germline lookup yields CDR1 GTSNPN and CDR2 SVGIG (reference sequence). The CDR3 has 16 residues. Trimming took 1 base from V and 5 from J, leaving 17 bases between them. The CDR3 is CAWSGRLGRDNEKLFF. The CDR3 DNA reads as TGTGCCTGGAGTGGACGGTTGGGGAGAGACAATGAAAAACTGTTTTTT.

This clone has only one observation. CDR3 amino acids: CAISGRDIGTTNEKLFF. Written as DNA, the CDR3 is TGTGCCATCAGCGGACGGGACATCGGCACAACTAATGAAAAACTGTTTTTT. This chain joins TRBV10-3 and TRBJ1-4; the D gene is possibly TRBD1 (6 bases). V dropped 6 bases and J dropped 0 bases, with 17 bases sitting between them. The germline V gene encodes CDR1 ENHRY and CDR2 SYGVKD. The CDR3 loop spans 17 amino acids.